The 28 T cell receptor beta chains given below trace back to one sample, sequenced in a study of T cell repertoires in cytomegalovirus infection (dated by TCRdb to about 2019). What the treatment or condition label conveys for this sample: in vitro stimulation with specific CMV peptide epitopes to enrich CMV-specific T cells. No antigens are known for them. Reads for this sample came from an Illumina HiSeq 1500. The raw public data were reprocessed by TCRdb itself: fastp quality trimming at Q25, MiXCR clonotype calling, in-frame beta chains only. Rows with a matching CDR3 protein are joined into one entry that keeps the most common DNA and genes. This sample lists 450,000 to 600,000 distinct CDR3 sequences; approximately 46% were detected once. The ten largest clones capture 40% to 50% of the sample. Sample: cultured PBMCs, taken from culture after CMV antigen stimulation. The source is a human donor in good health (CMV status not recorded). Some clones in this sample may be carry-over from other donors' samples.

This clonotype occurred a few times. The V and J genes are TRBV28 and TRBJ2-3; D might be TRBD1 or TRBD2, each matching 5 bases. Germline loops: CDR1 MDHEN, CDR2 SYDVKM. With 6 bases removed from V and 4 bases from J, the gap between germline ends came to 17 bases. The CDR3 has 15 residues. The CDR3 sequence: CASSTGRRNSDTQYF. The CDR3 bases are TGTGCCAGCAGCACGGGACGGAGGAACTCAGATACGCAGTATTTT.

This clonotype was seen more than once but under ten times. The rearrangement joins TRBV11-2 to TRBJ2-4; the match to TRBD2 covers 11 bases. The CDR3 runs 15 residues. V lost 6 bases and J lost 5; bases outside the gene matches: 6. Germline V CDR1 and CDR2: SGHAT, FQNNGV. The CDR3 bases are TGTGCCAGCAGGGGACTAGCGGCCCCTCAAAACATTCAGTACTTC. Translation gives CASRGLAAPQNIQYF.

V gene TRBV27 combines with J gene TRBJ2-3; TRBD2 agrees at 9 bases. Germline assignment: CDR1 MNHEY and CDR2 SMNVEV (reference sequence). The ends lost 4 bases at V and 6 bases at J; junction bases unmatched: 11. The CDR3 is made up of 16 amino acids. The CDR3 coding sequence is TGTGCCAGCAGTTCCCCCGGCGGGAGGGCCGCCGATACGCAGTATTTT. The encoded protein is CASSSPGGRAADTQYF.

V usage is TRBV10-3 and J usage is TRBJ2-1, with TRBD2 matching over 11 bases. Per germline, CDR1 ENHRY and CDR2 SYGVKD. The CDR3 consists of 17 residues. V trimming: 2 bases; J trimming: 10 bases; junction bases outside the gene matches: 13. This CDR3 reads CAISERLAGGRALEQFF. The CDR3 DNA reads as TGTGCCATCAGTGAGAGGCTAGCGGGAGGTAGGGCGTTGGAGCAGTTCTTC.

The V and J genes are TRBV12-3 or TRBV12-4 and TRBJ1-2; D gene uncertain. The ends were cut back, 3 bases at V and 4 bases at J, with 12 bases in the middle. This CDR3 is built from 14 residues. CDR3 in DNA: TGTGCCAGCAGTTTCCGGGCGGTTAGCTATGGCTACACCTTC. Residues: CASSFRAVSYGYTF.

CDR3 nucleotides: TGTGCCAGCAGCTTGAGGCCTAAACAGGGGGCGTCGCGAACATACAATGAGCAGTTCTTC. Translating gives CASSLRPKQGASRTYNEQFF. V gene TRBV7-6 combines with J gene TRBJ2-1, with 9 bases fitting TRBD1. The germline V gene encodes CDR1 SGHVS and CDR2 FNYEAQ. Losses at the gene ends were 3 bases for V and 4 bases for J; bases not matched to a gene: 19. CDR3 length: 20 amino acids.

This clonotype was counted only a few times. The V call is TRBV7-6, the J call TRBJ1-4; no clear D gene. From germline, CDR1 is SGHVS and CDR2 FNYEAQ. Trimming took 5 bases from V and 8 from J, leaving 18 bases between them. The CDR3 contains 15 residues. CDR3 residues: CASSPYTEGSEKLFF. CDR3 DNA: TGTGCCAGCAGCCCATATACCGAGGGATCCGAAAAACTGTTTTTT.

This chain joins TRBV7-6 and TRBJ2-3, with a weak D call TRBD2 (5 bases). CDR3 length equals 14 residues. Germline V gene data show CDR1 as SGHVS and CDR2 as FNYEAQ. The ends were cut back, 3 bases at V and 5 bases at J, with 12 bases in the middle. CDR3 loop: CASSFGLRVDTQYF. The CDR3 region has the DNA TGTGCCAGCAGCTTTGGACTCCGAGTAGATACGCAGTATTTT. The variable domain in full, completed from reference TRBV7-6 and TRBJ2-3, reads GAGVSQSPRYKVTKRGQDVALRCDPISGHVSLYWYRQALGQGPEFLTYFNYEAQQDKSGLPNDRFSAERPEGSISTLTIQRTEQRDSAMYRCASSFGLRVDTQYFGPGTRLTVL.

The chain links TRBV5-5 to TRBJ2-7; D unresolved. CDR1 is SGHKS and CDR2 is YYEKEE in the germline V gene (reference sequence). The CDR3 has 14 amino acids. The V end was cut by 0 bases, the J end by 7 bases, with 14 bases between. The DNA of the CDR3 is TGTGCCAGCAGCTTGGCCTTCAACAGTCTTGAGCAGTACTTC. It specifies CASSLAFNSLEQYF.

The chain recombines TRBV7-2 with TRBJ2-6; D might be TRBD1 or TRBD2, each matching 6 bases. From germline, CDR1 is SGHTA and CDR2 FQGNSA. The CDR3 length is 20 residues. The germline V and J ends were trimmed by 4 bases and 0 bases, with 22 bases remaining between them. The CDR3 DNA follows: TGTGCCAGCAGCTCCGTAGCTTTTAGAGGAGGGGGCTCTGGGGCCAACGTCCTGACTTTC. This sequence encodes CASSSVAFRGGGSGANVLTF. The variable domain in full, with the rest retrieved from reference TRBV7-2 and TRBJ2-6, is GAGVSQSPSNKVTEKGKDVELRCDPISGHTALYWYRQSLGQGLEFLIYFQGNSAPDKSGLPSDRFSAERTGGSVSTLTIQRTQQEDSAVYLCASSSVAFRGGGSGANVLTFGAGSRLTVL.

The chain joins TRBV11-2 to TRBJ2-7; either TRBD1 or TRBD2 may fit D (5 bases each). Trimming stripped 4 bases from V and 9 bases from J, with 13 bases between. CDR1 SGHAT and CDR2 FQNNGV come from the germline V gene. The CDR3 is 12 amino acids. Here the CDR3 reads CASSYEGRRQYF. For the CDR3, the DNA is TGTGCCAGCAGCTACGAGGGGCGGAGGCAGTACTTC.

The sample holds a few counts of this clonotype. The V gene is TRBV7-6, the J gene TRBJ1-4; D is unresolved. The CDR3 sequence is 12 residues long. With 6 bases removed from V and 5 bases from J, the gap between germline ends came to 7 bases. CDR1 and CDR2 from the germline V gene are SGHVS and FNYEAQ. The DNA for the CDR3 is TGTGCCAGCAGGAACCCAAATGAAAAACTGTTTTTT. It codes for CASRNPNEKLFF.

This clonotype was counted a few times. The DNA for the CDR3 is TGTGCCAGCAGCTTATGGACTTACGAGCAGTACTTC. This translates into CASSLWTYEQYF. V and J are TRBV7-6 and TRBJ2-7; D possibly corresponds to TRBD2 (5 bases). CDR3 length equals 12 residues. V lost 2 bases to trimming and J lost 4 bases, with 6 bases between them. Germline lookup yields CDR1 SGHVS and CDR2 FNYEAQ. The variable domain in full, with the rest retrieved from reference TRBV7-6 and TRBJ2-7, is GAGVSQSPRYKVTKRGQDVALRCDPISGHVSLYWYRQALGQGPEFLTYFNYEAQQDKSGLPNDRFSAERPEGSISTLTIQRTEQRDSAMYRCASSLWTYEQYFGPGTRLTVT.

V usage is TRBV10-3 and J usage is TRBJ2-7; 10 bases match TRBD1. CDR3 length equals 16 residues. From germline, CDR1 is ENHRY and CDR2 SYGVKD. The ends lost 6 bases at V and 7 bases at J; junction bases unmatched: 15. CDR3 residues: CAISLGWGQGLGEQYF. In nucleotides, the CDR3 is TGTGCCATCAGCCTGGGTTGGGGACAGGGGTTGGGGGAGCAGTACTTC.

This clonotype has a handful of counts. The chain uses TRBV7-9 and TRBJ1-5, with TRBD1 as a possible D gene (6 bases). The CDR3 is 14 residues long. V lost 5 bases, J lost 6 bases, and 14 bases lay in between. Germline V lookup: CDR1 SEHNR, CDR2 FQNEAQ (reference sequence). The CDR3 loop is CASSTEGVGQPQHF. CDR3 DNA sequence: TGTGCCAGCAGCACCGAGGGGGTGGGTCAGCCCCAGCATTTT.

V and J are TRBV7-2 and TRBJ2-1; D is undetermined. The CDR3 runs 15 residues. In germline, CDR1 is SGHTA, CDR2 FQGNSA. The V gene lost 5 bases and the J gene lost 6 bases, with 17 bases spanning the gap. CDR3 DNA sequence: TGTGCCAGCAGCCCCCCAGCAAGGTTAGGCAATGAGCAGTTCTTC. Protein: CASSPPARLGNEQFF.

This clonotype was seen a few times. The V call is TRBV4-1, the J call TRBJ2-6, with D maybe TRBD2 (5 bases). Germline-derived CDR1 and CDR2 are MGHRA and YSYEKL. The CDR3 runs 19 residues. Trimming cost V 0 bases and J 0 bases, with 15 bases left between them. CDR3 sequence (DNA): TGCGCCAGCAGCCAAGATCGGGATCCACGGCGCTCTGGGGCCAACGTCCTGACTTTC. Translation: CASSQDRDPRRSGANVLTF.

V and J are TRBV7-2 and TRBJ2-3; D could derive from TRBD1 or TRBD2 (5 bases each). V gave up 6 bases and J gave up 4 bases, with 14 bases separating them. The germline gives CDR1 SGHTA, CDR2 FQGNSA. This CDR3 contains 14 residues. The CDR3: CASRRDLNADTQYF. Written as DNA, the CDR3 is TGTGCCAGCAGACGGGACCTCAACGCAGATACGCAGTATTTT.

The rearrangement links TRBV27 to TRBJ2-1; the match to TRBD2 covers 7 bases. The CDR3 loop spans 15 amino acids. Germline trimming cut 4 bases from V and 5 bases from J; bases unmatched to any gene: 8. Germline values: CDR1 MNHEY, CDR2 SMNVEV (reference sequence). The CDR3 sequence is CASSSRTRGHNEQFF. CDR3 in DNA: TGTGCCAGCAGTTCGAGGACTAGAGGACACAATGAGCAGTTCTTC.

The chain is built from TRBV7-3 and TRBJ2-5, with 14 bases fitting TRBD2. The germline V gene has CDR1 SGHTA and CDR2 FQGTGA. The CDR3 runs 16 residues. The V segment lost 4 bases and the J segment 3 bases; nucleotides outside the gene matches: 4. The CDR3 sequence: CASSSGLAGVKETQYF. The CDR3 nucleotides are TGTGCCAGCAGCTCGGGACTAGCGGGAGTCAAAGAGACCCAGTACTTC.

This chain links TRBV7-6 with TRBJ2-5; D uncertain. Germline-derived CDR1 and CDR2 are SGHVS and FNYEAQ. The CDR3 sequence is 14 residues long. V was cut by 0 bases and J by 1 base, with 6 bases left in between. Here the CDR3 DNA reads TGTGCCAGCAGCTTAGCCCCAGTCCAAGAGACCCAGTACTTC. Translated, it gives CASSLAPVQETQYF. The whole variable domain, filled in from reference TRBV7-6 and TRBJ2-5, reads GAGVSQSPRYKVTKRGQDVALRCDPISGHVSLYWYRQALGQGPEFLTYFNYEAQQDKSGLPNDRFSAERPEGSISTLTIQRTEQRDSAMYRCASSLAPVQETQYFGPGTRLLVL.

The chain recombines TRBV27 with TRBJ2-3; D gene ambiguous. CDR3 length equals 16 residues. The V gene lost 4 bases and the J gene lost 0 bases, with 14 bases spanning the gap. Per germline, CDR1 MNHEY and CDR2 SMNVEV (reference sequence). CDR3 region: CASSSRPNSSTDTQYF. CDR3 DNA sequence: TGTGCCAGCAGTTCCCGACCCAATTCTAGCACAGATACGCAGTATTTT.

The chain links TRBV7-8 to TRBJ2-1; D not certain. The CDR3 is made up of 12 amino acids. The germline V gene encodes CDR1 SGHVS and CDR2 FQNEAQ. The germline V and J ends were trimmed by 0 bases and 7 bases, with 4 bases remaining between them. Written as DNA, the CDR3 is TGTGCCAGCAGCTTAGCTCCGAATGAGCAGTTCTTC. It encodes CASSLAPNEQFF.

The chain uses TRBV12-5 and TRBJ2-2; 14 bases map to TRBD2. CDR1 and CDR2 (germline): LGHNT, FRNRAP. V trimming: 3 bases; J trimming: 5 bases; junction bases outside the gene matches: 11. CDR3 length: 19 residues. The CDR3 sequence: CASGFLKGLAGAETGELFF. CDR3 bases: TGTGCTAGTGGTTTTCTCAAGGGACTAGCGGGAGCGGAAACCGGGGAGCTGTTTTTT.

This clonotype has more than one count but fewer than ten. The chain is built from TRBV7-2 and TRBJ2-1; D may be TRBD2 (6 bases). V lost 6 bases to trimming and J lost 9 bases, with 9 bases between them. CDR3 size: 11 residues. The V gene's germline CDR1 is SGHTA and CDR2 FQGNSA. The CDR3 here is CASSAAGEQFF. The CDR3 coding sequence is TGTGCCAGCAGTGCAGCGGGTGAGCAGTTCTTC.

The chain carries TRBV7-2 and TRBJ1-6, with D possibly matching TRBD1 (5 bases). This CDR3 has 16 residues. Trimming pared 8 bases from V and 9 bases from J, leaving 23 bases between. Germline values: CDR1 SGHTA, CDR2 FQGNSA. CDR3 bases: TGTGCCAGCCGCGACCGAGGAGGGGTCTGGGCTTCACCCCTCCACTTT. This codes for CASRDRGGVWASPLHF.

The rearrangement uses TRBV12-3 or TRBV12-4 and TRBJ2-3, with TRBD2 matching 9 bases. J was trimmed by 5 bases and V by 8 bases; bases with no gene match: 8. The CDR3 extends over 14 amino acids. The CDR3 DNA reads as TGTGCCAGCCTATATGGCGGGGGGGTAGATACGCAGTATTTT. Its translation is CASLYGGGVDTQYF.

This clonotype was found a few times. V gene TRBV28 combines with J gene TRBJ2-5; D remains ambiguous. With 2 bases removed from V and 3 bases from J, the gap between germline ends came to 4 bases. The length of the CDR3 is 12 residues. Per germline, CDR1 MDHEN and CDR2 SYDVKM. The chain's CDR3 is CASSLLKETQYF. The CDR3 DNA reads as TGTGCCAGCAGTTTACTCAAAGAGACCCAGTACTTC.